These 8 T cell receptor beta chains originate from one sample sequenced in a study of long-term antiretroviral therapy in people with HIV. Sequencing used immunoSEQ v3.0 at survey level. Libraries were prepared by immunoSEQ multiplex PCR; TCRdb keeps only in-frame clonotypes and omits some of them. The repertoire includes around 21,000 clones, around 89% of them detected once, and approximately 3.7% sits in the top ten. The input for sequencing was unsorted PBMCs, taken 2.3 years after starting antiretroviral therapy. The receptors were gathered from a man in his sixties with HIV.

V usage is TRBV5-1 and J usage is TRBJ2-1; 14 nucleotides match TRBD2. V was clipped by 4 bases and J by 6 bases; unmatched bases: 12. CDR1 and CDR2 (germline): SGHRS, YFSETQ. CDR3 length: 18 amino acids. CDR3 nucleotides: TGCGCCAGCAGCCTACCCCCGGGACTAGCGGGAGTTGCCAATGAGCAGTTCTTC. Translation gives CASSLPPGLAGVANEQFF.

CDR3 residues: CASSPSPRGRYWSAKNIQYF. CDR3 DNA: TGTGCCAGCAGCCCCAGCCCCCGGGGTAGGTATTGGTCGGCCAAAAACATTCAGTACTTC. J is TRBJ2-4 and V is TRBV21-1; the DNA was not used to check the table's D call, TRBD2. TRBV21-1 is marked as a pseudogene. The CDR3 is 20 amino acids.

This chain joins TRBV7-2 and TRBJ1-3; D is unclear. The CDR3 consists of 17 residues. The ends were cut back, 5 bases at V and 0 bases at J, with 17 bases in the middle. Germline V gives CDR1 SGHTA, CDR2 FQGNSA. The CDR3 here is CASSPSSGRTSGNTIYF. CDR3 DNA sequence: TGTGCCAGCAGCCCATCGAGCGGGCGTACCTCTGGAAACACCATATATTTT.

The gene calls are TRBV18 and TRBJ2-7, with 9 bases aligning to TRBD1. V shed 2 bases, J shed 5 bases, and the junction held 1 base outside the gene matches. In germline, CDR1 is KGHSH, CDR2 LQKENI. The CDR3 contains 13 residues. This chain's CDR3 is CASSPGQGNEQYF. DNA of the CDR3: TGTGCCAGCTCACCAGGACAGGGGAACGAGCAGTACTTC.

This chain connects TRBV27 to TRBJ2-1; 10 nucleotides agree with TRBD2. Unmatched junction bases numbered 10, after V lost 6 bases and J lost 5 bases. The CDR3 has 16 residues. Germline CDR1 MNHEY, CDR2 SMNVEV (reference sequence). The CDR3 DNA sequence: TGTGCCAGCAGATCGATTGGACTAGCGGCCCACAATGAGCAGTTCTTC. Encoded protein: CASRSIGLAAHNEQFF.

CDR3 loop: CASSVAGQGGQETQYF. The CDR3 DNA reads TGTGCCAGCAGCGTAGCGGGACAGGGTGGCCAAGAGACCCAGTACTTC. The chain has TRBV9 and TRBJ2-5; 9 positions match TRBD1. The V gene end was trimmed by 0 bases and the J gene end by 1 base; junction bases not matched to a gene: 4. In germline, CDR1 is SGDLS, CDR2 YYNGEE. The CDR3 consists of 16 residues.

The V call is TRBV5-1, the J call TRBJ2-7, with TRBD1 identical over 10 bases. Per germline, CDR1 SGHRS and CDR2 YFSETQ. The CDR3 sequence is 14 residues long. Trimming removed 3 bases from V and 3 bases from J; junction bases left unmatched: 3. The chain's CDR3 is CASSSGTGVYEQYF. The CDR3 bases are TGCGCCAGCAGCTCCGGGACAGGGGTCTACGAGCAGTACTTC.

The chain has TRBV7-6 and TRBJ2-7; unclear D gene. The CDR3 covers 12 residues. Germline CDR1 reads SGHVS; CDR2 reads FNYEAQ. Trimming pared 5 bases from V and 5 bases from J, leaving 10 bases between. The CDR3 region is CASSHRLNEQYF. CDR3 coding DNA: TGTGCCAGCAGCCATCGACTGAACGAGCAGTACTTC.